This TCR beta chain stems from a study of blood T cells in healthy people across ages. Study summary: About one barcoded beta molecule was captured per two T cells (by template switching).

This CDR3 comprises 14 residues. No fewer than 6 micrograms of total RNA were isolated from every sample. Concerning this clonotype itself: Sequence at one end of the junction differs from germline and may be a read error.

With a J-beta primer mix and a sample-barcoded 5' primer, a second PCR ran about 6 to 11 cycles. Tagging of each cDNA molecule was performed by a template-switch adaptor with 12 random nucleotides. There were at least 2.5 million CDR3-containing paired-end reads obtained from each sample. MiXCR, applied by TCRdb to the 5' RACE reads, yields one record per CDR3 protein. The sample has about 580,000 distinct CDR3 sequences, around half seen once. The TCR originated in a man at least 80 years old in good health. Sequencing was done on a sample of blood. The chain is built from TRBV12-3 or TRBV12-4 and TRBJ2-1; 7 nucleotides match TRBD1. CDR3 DNA: TGTGCCAGCAGTAAGGACAGGAATTACAATGGGCAGTTCTTC. Translated, it gives CASSKDRNYNGQFF.